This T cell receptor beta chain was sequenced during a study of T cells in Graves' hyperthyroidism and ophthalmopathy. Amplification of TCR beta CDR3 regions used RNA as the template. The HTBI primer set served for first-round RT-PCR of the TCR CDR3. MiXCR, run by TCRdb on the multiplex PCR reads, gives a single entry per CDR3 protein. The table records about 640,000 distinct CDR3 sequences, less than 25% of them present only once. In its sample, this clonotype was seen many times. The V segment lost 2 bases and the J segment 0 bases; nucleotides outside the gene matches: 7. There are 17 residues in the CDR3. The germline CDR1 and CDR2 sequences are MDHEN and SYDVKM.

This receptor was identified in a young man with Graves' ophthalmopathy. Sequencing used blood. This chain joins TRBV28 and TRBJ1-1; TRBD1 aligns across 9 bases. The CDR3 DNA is TGTGCCAGCAGTTTACTTGGACAGGGGACCATGAACACTGAAGCTTTCTTT. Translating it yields CASSLLGQGTMNTEAFF.